These 5 T cell receptor beta chains were sequenced from one sample in a study of blood T cell repertoires in COVID-19. Clones were read by immunoSEQ multiplex PCR, and TCRdb kept only the in-frame ones, dropping some. The sample contains hundreds of thousands of clones, more than 80% of which appear only once. The material sequenced was PBMCs or T cells enriched from blood (not recorded which). The receptors derive from a man between 25 and 39 years old who had recovered from COVID-19.

The chain is built from TRBV7-9 and TRBJ1-2; 7 nucleotides line up with TRBD1. Trimming at V came to 1 base and at J to 7 bases, leaving 6 bases not matched to a gene. Germline V lookup: CDR1 SEHNR, CDR2 FQNEAQ (reference sequence). This CDR3 is 14 amino acids long. The DNA of the CDR3 is TGTGCCAGCAGCTTAGACAGGGGCTTCTTTGGCTACACCTTC. Its protein is CASSLDRGFFGYTF.

This sequence joins TRBV11-2 and TRBJ2-7; TRBD1 might be the D (5 bases). Germline loops: CDR1 SGHAT, CDR2 FQNNGV. This CDR3 comprises 15 residues. V was clipped by 0 bases and J by 3 bases, with 12 bases between them. The CDR3 DNA is TGTGCCAGCAGCTTAGATCTTGGTAGGGGCTACGAGCAGTACTTC. This codes for CASSLDLGRGYEQYF.

In nucleotides, the CDR3 is TGTGCCAGCAGTTACTCAAATCTACAGTCAGGGACCTACGAGCAGTACTTC. Translation gives CASSYSNLQSGTYEQYF. The rearrangement links TRBV6-2 or TRBV6-3 to TRBJ2-7; TRBD1 might be the D (5 bases). Trimming stripped 0 bases from V and 2 bases from J, with 17 bases between. Germline V lookup: CDR1 MNHEY, CDR2 SVGEGT. The CDR3 is 17 amino acids.

This clone came up once. The rearrangement uses TRBV6-5 and TRBJ2-1, with 8 positions matching TRBD2. The germline V gene has CDR1 MNHEY and CDR2 SVGAGI. The CDR3 length is 15 residues. V was clipped by 6 bases and J by 5 bases; unmatched bases: 9. CDR3 loop: CASREGGAGDNEQFF. CDR3 coding DNA: TGTGCCAGCAGGGAGGGGGGAGCGGGAGACAATGAGCAGTTCTTC.

CDR3 residues: CASSPRLVMDTQYF. CDR3 bases: TGTGCCAGCAGCCCTAGACTAGTCATGGATACGCAGTATTTT. The chain has TRBV9 and TRBJ2-3; tentatively, D is TRBD2 (6 bases). The V and J ends lost 4 bases and 6 bases respectively, with 15 bases between them. The CDR3 is 14 amino acids. Germline assignment: CDR1 SGDLS and CDR2 YYNGEE.